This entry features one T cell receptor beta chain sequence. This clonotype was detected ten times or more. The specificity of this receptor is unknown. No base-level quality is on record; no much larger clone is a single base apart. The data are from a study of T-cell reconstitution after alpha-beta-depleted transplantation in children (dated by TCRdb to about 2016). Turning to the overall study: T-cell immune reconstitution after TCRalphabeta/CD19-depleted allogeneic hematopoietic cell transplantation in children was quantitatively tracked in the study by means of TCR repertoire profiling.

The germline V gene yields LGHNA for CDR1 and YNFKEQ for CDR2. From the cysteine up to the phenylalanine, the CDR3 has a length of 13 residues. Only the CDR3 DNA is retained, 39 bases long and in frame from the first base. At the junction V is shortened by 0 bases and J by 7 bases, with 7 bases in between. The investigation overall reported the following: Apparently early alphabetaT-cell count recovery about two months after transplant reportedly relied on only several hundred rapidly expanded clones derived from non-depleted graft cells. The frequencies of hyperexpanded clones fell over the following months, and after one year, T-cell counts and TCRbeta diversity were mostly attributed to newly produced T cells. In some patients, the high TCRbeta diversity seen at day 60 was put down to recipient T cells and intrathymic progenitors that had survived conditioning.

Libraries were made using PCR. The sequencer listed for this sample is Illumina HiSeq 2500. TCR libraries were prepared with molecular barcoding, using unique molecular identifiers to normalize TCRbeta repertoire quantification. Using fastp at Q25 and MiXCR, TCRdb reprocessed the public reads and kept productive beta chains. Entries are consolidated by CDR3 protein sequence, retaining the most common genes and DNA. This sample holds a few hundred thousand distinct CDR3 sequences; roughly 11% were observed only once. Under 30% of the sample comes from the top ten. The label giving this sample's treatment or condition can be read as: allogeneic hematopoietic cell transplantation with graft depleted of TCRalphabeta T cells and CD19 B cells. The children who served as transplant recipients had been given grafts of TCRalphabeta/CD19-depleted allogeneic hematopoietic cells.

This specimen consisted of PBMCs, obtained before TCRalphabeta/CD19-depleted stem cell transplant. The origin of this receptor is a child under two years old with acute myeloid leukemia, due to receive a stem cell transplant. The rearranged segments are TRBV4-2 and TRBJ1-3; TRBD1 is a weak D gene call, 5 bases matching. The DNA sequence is TGTGCCAGCAGCCAAGACAGGGACAACACCATATATTTT. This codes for CASSQDRDNTIYF.